A selection of T cell receptor beta chains follows, all from one sample in a study of a mutant IDH1 vaccine in newly diagnosed glioma. The method was immunoSEQ multiplex PCR; TCRdb's version includes in-frame clones alone and lacks a portion of them. This table holds 25,000 to 35,000 clones, roughly nine tenths found once. These receptors have no known antigen. The specimen comprised PBMCs, sampled from a glioma patient whose treatment included an IDH1 peptide vaccine. The receptors originated from a man between 18 and 29 years old with glioma. Both conserved end residues are part of each CDR3. Each record gives: V gene, clone size, J gene, D gene, CDR3 protein, CDR3 DNA. The D gene is left open where the match is weak. Not every row has a clone size; where given, it reads once, few, many or a size class.

TRBV19	large	TRBJ1-2	TRBD1	CASTMTGGNGYTF	TGTGCCAGTACCATGACAGGGGGCAACGGCTACACCTTC
TRBV6-1	NA	TRBJ2-3	NA	CASIGRSTDTQYF	TGTGCCAGCATAGGACGAAGCACAGATACGCAGTATTTT
TRBV5-1	once	TRBJ2-5	NA	CASSTSGTGGTQYF	TGCGCCAGCAGCACTAGCGGGACAGGGGGGACCCAGTACTTC
TRBV5-4	NA	TRBJ2-7	TRBD1	CASSDGTGVRQYF	TGTGCCAGCAGCGACGGGACAGGAGTCCGGCAGTACTTC
TRBV30	NA	TRBJ2-1	NA	CAWSVVGNEQFF	TGTGCCTGGAGTGTAGTAGGTAATGAGCAGTTCTTC
TRBV7-2	few	TRBJ2-7	NA	CASSLGLGALEQYF	TGTGCCAGCAGCTTAGGTCTGGGGGCGTTAGAGCAGTACTTC
TRBV30	NA	TRBJ2-1	TRBD2	CAWASGFYNEQFF	TGTGCCTGGGCTAGCGGGTTCTACAATGAGCAGTTCTTC
TRBV7-2	NA	TRBJ2-5	TRBD2	CASSPGRAAAETQYF	TGTGCCAGCAGCCCCGGGAGGGCGGCGGCAGAGACCCAGTACTTC
TRBV4-3	NA	TRBJ1-1	NA	CASSQDGTRAGEAFF	TGCGCCAGCAGCCAAGATGGGACCAGGGCTGGTGAAGCTTTCTTT
TRBV4-3	NA	TRBJ1-2	NA	CASSPGRGFYGYTF	TGCGCCAGCAGCCCTGGTAGGGGCTTCTATGGCTACACCTTC
TRBV27	NA	TRBJ1-5	NA	CASSLSIPGLYSNQPQHF	TGTGCCAGCAGTTTATCGATCCCGGGACTCTATAGCAATCAGCCCCAGCATTTT
TRBV19	few	TRBJ1-1	TRBD1	CASRGDRFNTEAFF	TGTGCCAGTAGAGGGGACAGGTTTAACACTGAAGCTTTCTTT
TRBV5-6	NA	TRBJ2-6	NA	CASSLPGSGANVLTF	TGTGCCAGCAGCCTGCCGGGCTCTGGGGCCAACGTCCTGACTTTC
TRBV5-6	NA	TRBJ1-2	TRBD1	CASGQGASNYGYTF	TGTGCCAGCGGACAGGGGGCTAGTAACTATGGCTACACCTTC
TRBV15	NA	TRBJ1-1	NA	CATSRGGGLEAFF	TGTGCCACCAGCAGAGGCGGGGGCCTTGAAGCTTTCTTT
TRBV21-1	NA	TRBJ2-2	NA	CASSKAQFSGKNTGELFF	TGTGCCAGCAGCAAAGCCCAATTTAGCGGGAAGAACACCGGGGAGCTGTTTTTT
TRBV25-1	NA	TRBJ2-3	NA	CASSEWKENTQYF	TGTGCCAGCAGTGAATGGAAGGAAAATACGCAGTATTTT
TRBV29-1	NA	TRBJ1-5	NA	CSVLASGVVGNQPQHF	TGCAGCGTTTTGGCCAGCGGGGTAGTCGGCAATCAGCCCCAGCATTTT
TRBV5-4	NA	TRBJ2-1	NA	CASSTEDGSYNEQFF	TGTGCCAGCAGCACAGAGGACGGCTCCTACAATGAGCAGTTCTTC
TRBV28	NA	TRBJ1-2	TRBD1	CASSVKGPRDRLNYGYTF	TGTGCCAGCAGTGTAAAGGGTCCCCGGGACAGGCTGAACTATGGCTACACCTTC
TRBV6-5	NA	TRBJ1-3	NA	CASSQQVVSGNTIYF	TGTGCCAGCAGTCAACAGGTGGTCTCTGGAAACACCATATATTTT
TRBV30	NA	TRBJ1-2	NA	CAWTDSGANYGYTF	TGTGCCTGGACGGACAGCGGAGCTAACTATGGCTACACCTTC
TRBV6-5	NA	TRBJ1-5	NA	CASCSGAGQPQHF	TGTGCCAGCTGTTCGGGGGCGGGACAGCCCCAGCATTTT
TRBV4-2	NA	TRBJ2-7	TRBD2	CASSQAAGTSGSSYEQYF	TGTGCCAGCAGCCAAGCGGCAGGGACTAGCGGGAGCTCCTACGAGCAGTACTTC